The TCR beta chain under discussion was sequenced for a study of blood T cell repertoires in COVID-19. Germline V gives CDR1 SGHNT, CDR2 YYREEE (reference sequence). V shed 6 bases and J shed 9 bases, with 16 bases lying between them. The CDR3 extends over 12 amino acids. Only in-frame clones appear in the TCRdb table, and some are missing; sequencing was by immunoSEQ multiplex PCR. Here the sample spans around 120,000 clones, 90% being singletons. The sequenced sample consisted of peripheral blood. The TCR originated in an older woman with COVID-19, enrolled during active disease. V and J are TRBV5-4 and TRBJ2-7; D possibly corresponds to TRBD2 (5 bases). CDR3 sequence (DNA): TGTGCCAGCACCTCGGGGATGGGCGGGCAGTACTTC. Translated: CASTSGMGGQYF.